This T cell receptor beta chain was identified during a study of control samples from healthy donors and cancer patients. Clones were sequenced by immunoSEQ multiplex PCR, and TCRdb holds only the in-frame ones, with some missing. The sample consists of 90,000 to 120,000 clones, about 80% of them appearing once. Specimen: blood. The source of this sequence is a man in his late teens or twenties in good health.

CDR3 sequence: CSVADRMGGKLFF. The DNA of the CDR3 is TGCAGCGTCGCCGACAGGATGGGAGGAAAACTGTTTTTT. This chain uses TRBV29-1 with TRBJ1-4, with D perhaps TRBD1 (6 bases). V was shortened by 6 bases and J by 10 bases, with 18 bases between the two germline ends. Germline CDR1 reads SQVTM; CDR2 reads ANQGSEA. CDR3 size: 13 residues. The variable domain in full, with the rest retrieved from reference TRBV29-1 and TRBJ1-4, is SAVISQKPSRDICQRGTSLTIQCQVDSQVTMMFWYRQQPGQSLTLIATANQGSEATYESGFVIDKFPISRPNLTFSTLTVSNMSPEDSSIYLCSVADRMGGKLFFGSGTQLSVL.